This is a list of T cell receptor beta chains from one sample in a study of T cells in Graves' hyperthyroidism and ophthalmopathy. TCRdb analysed the multiplex PCR reads with MiXCR anew, one entry per CDR3 protein. The sample has around 300,000 distinct CDR3 sequences, around 15% seen once. The sample was blood. The receptor source for this set is a woman between 40 and 55 years old with Graves' hyperthyroidism. The CDR3 runs from the conserved cysteine through the conserved F or W. D genes are given only for firm matches. Some rows have no size entry. The others give once, few or many, or a class for an expanded clone.

J gene: TRBJ2-7
D gene: -
clone size: many
V gene: TRBV20-1
CDR3 protein: CSASPGASYEQYF
CDR3 DNA: TGCAGTGCTAGTCCGGGGGCTTCCTACGAGCAGTACTTC

J gene: TRBJ1-5
D gene: -
clone size: many
V gene: TRBV24-1
CDR3 protein: CATSDSQGRPQHF
CDR3 DNA: TGTGCCACCAGTGATTCACAGGGCCGGCCCCAGCATTTT

J gene: TRBJ1-2
D gene: TRBD1
clone size: many
V gene: TRBV24-1
CDR3 protein: CATSDRQGLGGYTF
CDR3 DNA: TGTGCCACCAGTGATCGACAGGGGCTCGGTGGCTACACCTTC

J gene: TRBJ2-6
D gene: -
clone size: -
V gene: TRBV18
CDR3 protein: CASSQVSAGANVLTF
CDR3 DNA: TGTGCCAGCTCCCAGGTCTCCGCTGGGGCCAACGTCCTGACTTTC

J gene: TRBJ1-5
D gene: -
clone size: many
V gene: TRBV19
CDR3 protein: CASSATSSNQPQHF
CDR3 DNA: TGTGCCAGTAGTGCGACATCCAGCAATCAGCCCCAGCATTTT

J gene: TRBJ2-7
D gene: -
clone size: many
V gene: TRBV2
CDR3 protein: CASRRVGAGAGEQYF
CDR3 DNA: TGTGCCAGCAGGAGGGTGGGGGCGGGAGCAGGAGAGCAGTACTTC

J gene: TRBJ1-6
D gene: -
clone size: few
V gene: TRBV2
CDR3 protein: CASSGGAASSPLHF
CDR3 DNA: TGTGCCAGCAGTGGCGGAGCCGCCAGTTCACCCCTCCACTTT

J gene: TRBJ2-7
D gene: -
clone size: many
V gene: TRBV28
CDR3 protein: CASQNFGLFYEQYF
CDR3 DNA: TGTGCCAGCCAGAACTTCGGACTGTTCTACGAGCAGTACTTC

J gene: TRBJ2-1
D gene: TRBD2
clone size: many
V gene: TRBV5-5
CDR3 protein: CASSLELAGLYNEQFF
CDR3 DNA: TGTGCCAGCAGCTTGGAACTAGCGGGATTATACAATGAGCAGTTCTTC

J gene: TRBJ1-3
D gene: -
clone size: many
V gene: TRBV7-8
CDR3 protein: CASSSGAGNTIYF
CDR3 DNA: TGTGCCAGCAGTTCAGGGGCTGGAAACACCATATATTTT

J gene: TRBJ2-1
D gene: -
clone size: -
V gene: TRBV12-3/TRBV12-4
CDR3 protein: CASSTSSYNEQFF
CDR3 DNA: TGTGCCAGCAGTACGAGCTCCTACAATGAGCAGTTCTTC

J gene: TRBJ1-4
D gene: TRBD1
clone size: once
V gene: TRBV3-1
CDR3 protein: CASSPGGTGGEKLFF
CDR3 DNA: TGTGCCAGCAGCCCAGGCGGGACAGGGGGAGAAAAACTGTTTTTT

J gene: TRBJ2-7
D gene: -
clone size: many
V gene: TRBV7-8
CDR3 protein: CASSLEAGGTYEQYF
CDR3 DNA: TGTGCCAGCAGCTTAGAGGCAGGGGGGACCTACGAGCAGTACTTC

J gene: TRBJ2-5
D gene: TRBD2
clone size: many
V gene: TRBV6-1
CDR3 protein: CASRSGSGGQETQYF
CDR3 DNA: TGTGCCAGCAGGAGTGGTAGCGGGGGCCAAGAGACCCAGTACTTC

J gene: TRBJ2-3
D gene: TRBD2
clone size: many
V gene: TRBV12-3/TRBV12-4
CDR3 protein: CASSLLAGYTDTQYF
CDR3 DNA: TGTGCCAGCAGCCTACTAGCGGGATACACAGATACGCAGTATTTT

J gene: TRBJ1-1
D gene: -
clone size: many
V gene: TRBV6-1
CDR3 protein: CASSRQPNTEAFF
CDR3 DNA: TGTGCCAGTTCGCGACAACCGAACACTGAAGCTTTCTTT

J gene: TRBJ1-1
D gene: -
clone size: many
V gene: TRBV6-1
CDR3 protein: CASNRGAEAFF
CDR3 DNA: TGTGCCAGCAACCGGGGGGCTGAAGCTTTCTTT

J gene: TRBJ2-1
D gene: TRBD1
clone size: many
V gene: TRBV29-1
CDR3 protein: CSVVVRGQNEQFF
CDR3 DNA: TGCAGCGTTGTTGTCAGGGGGCAGAATGAGCAGTTCTTC

J gene: TRBJ1-3
D gene: TRBD1
clone size: many
V gene: TRBV11-2
CDR3 protein: CASSLSRQGREGNTIYF
CDR3 DNA: TGTGCCAGCAGCTTAAGCAGACAGGGGAGAGAAGGAAACACCATATATTTT

J gene: TRBJ2-7
D gene: TRBD1
clone size: once
V gene: TRBV28
CDR3 protein: CASSFQDRSSYEQYF
CDR3 DNA: TGTGCCAGCAGTTTTCAGGACAGGAGCTCCTACGAGCAGTACTTC

J gene: TRBJ2-1
D gene: TRBD2
clone size: few
V gene: TRBV20-1
CDR3 protein: CSVVLAGKNEQFF
CDR3 DNA: TGCAGTGTGGTCCTAGCGGGAAAAAATGAGCAGTTCTTC

J gene: TRBJ1-2
D gene: TRBD1
clone size: many
V gene: TRBV29-1
CDR3 protein: CSAWTGGAYNYGYTF
CDR3 DNA: TGCAGCGCTTGGACAGGGGGCGCATATAACTATGGCTACACCTTC

J gene: TRBJ1-5
D gene: -
clone size: many
V gene: TRBV2
CDR3 protein: CASRGGTVDQPQHF
CDR3 DNA: TGTGCCAGCAGGGGGGGGACGGTGGATCAGCCCCAGCATTTT

J gene: TRBJ1-1
D gene: -
clone size: -
V gene: TRBV4-1
CDR3 protein: CASSQATTGNTEAFF
CDR3 DNA: TGCGCCAGCAGCCAAGCTACGACAGGGAACACTGAAGCTTTCTTT

J gene: TRBJ2-1
D gene: -
clone size: few
V gene: TRBV2
CDR3 protein: CASSEGAARNEQFF
CDR3 DNA: TGTGCCAGCAGTGAAGGAGCGGCCCGCAATGAGCAGTTCTTC

J gene: TRBJ2-1
D gene: TRBD2
clone size: once
V gene: TRBV6-4
CDR3 protein: CASSDSTSGPNEQFF
CDR3 DNA: TGTGCCAGCAGTGACTCTACTAGCGGTCCCAATGAGCAGTTCTTC

J gene: TRBJ1-6
D gene: -
clone size: -
V gene: TRBV5-6
CDR3 protein: CASSPAGVFYNSPLHF
CDR3 DNA: TGTGCCAGCAGCCCCGCAGGGGTTTTCTATAATTCACCCCTCCACTTT

J gene: TRBJ2-5
D gene: TRBD2
clone size: many
V gene: TRBV5-6
CDR3 protein: CASSLVAGERETQYF
CDR3 DNA: TGTGCCAGCAGCTTGGTAGCGGGAGAGAGAGAGACCCAGTACTTC

J gene: TRBJ1-1
D gene: TRBD1
clone size: many
V gene: TRBV12-3/TRBV12-4
CDR3 protein: CASSKTGGRSEAFF
CDR3 DNA: TGTGCCAGCAGCAAGACAGGGGGAAGGTCTGAAGCTTTCTTT

J gene: TRBJ1-2
D gene: TRBD1
clone size: many
V gene: TRBV5-1
CDR3 protein: CASSLALRDSWSNYGYTF
CDR3 DNA: TGCGCCAGCAGCTTGGCCTTAAGGGACAGTTGGAGTAACTATGGCTACACCTTC

J gene: TRBJ1-1
D gene: -
clone size: few
V gene: TRBV18
CDR3 protein: CASSPQAPNTEAFF
CDR3 DNA: TGTGCCAGCTCACCACAGGCTCCGAACACTGAAGCTTTCTTT

J gene: TRBJ1-1
D gene: -
clone size: many
V gene: TRBV7-9
CDR3 protein: CASSFPTGRRNTEAFF
CDR3 DNA: TGTGCCAGCAGCTTCCCCACAGGGCGGAGGAACACTGAAGCTTTCTTT

J gene: TRBJ2-7
D gene: TRBD2
clone size: many
V gene: TRBV6-2/TRBV6-3
CDR3 protein: CASSYSASGRYEQYF
CDR3 DNA: TGTGCCAGCAGTTACTCGGCTAGCGGGAGGTACGAGCAGTACTTC

J gene: TRBJ2-3
D gene: -
clone size: -
V gene: TRBV30
CDR3 protein: CAWRGAASTDTQYF
CDR3 DNA: TGTGCCTGGAGAGGAGCGGCGAGCACAGATACGCAGTATTTT

J gene: TRBJ1-4
D gene: TRBD1
clone size: -
V gene: TRBV12-3/TRBV12-4
CDR3 protein: CASSATGTGGRDEKLFF
CDR3 DNA: TGTGCCAGCAGTGCCACCGGGACAGGGGGCCGGGACGAAAAACTGTTTTTT

J gene: TRBJ2-5
D gene: TRBD1
clone size: many
V gene: TRBV6-1
CDR3 protein: CASSLTGGVGGETQYF
CDR3 DNA: TGTGCCAGCAGCCTTACAGGGGGCGTCGGTGGAGAGACCCAGTACTTC

J gene: TRBJ2-1
D gene: -
clone size: -
V gene: TRBV6-1
CDR3 protein: CASRKTELEEQFF
CDR3 DNA: TGTGCCAGTAGAAAGACAGAATTGGAGGAGCAGTTCTTC

J gene: TRBJ1-1
D gene: TRBD1
clone size: many
V gene: TRBV6-1
CDR3 protein: CASRKQGSTEAFF
CDR3 DNA: TGTGCCAGCAGAAAACAGGGGAGCACTGAAGCTTTCTTT

J gene: TRBJ2-3
D gene: -
clone size: many
V gene: TRBV11-2
CDR3 protein: CASSPDGLSTDTQYF
CDR3 DNA: TGTGCCAGCAGCCCGGACGGATTAAGCACAGATACGCAGTATTTT

J gene: TRBJ2-5
D gene: -
clone size: many
V gene: TRBV7-9
CDR3 protein: CASSKETQYF
CDR3 DNA: TGTGCCAGCAGTAAAGAGACCCAGTACTTC

J gene: TRBJ2-3
D gene: TRBD2
clone size: many
V gene: TRBV6-1
CDR3 protein: CASSDPAGAVDTQYF
CDR3 DNA: TGTGCCAGCAGTGATCCAGCGGGAGCCGTTGATACGCAGTATTTT

J gene: TRBJ1-2
D gene: -
clone size: many
V gene: TRBV9
CDR3 protein: CASRGEDYGYTF
CDR3 DNA: TGTGCCAGCAGGGGGGAGGACTATGGCTACACCTTC

J gene: TRBJ1-2
D gene: -
clone size: many
V gene: TRBV2
CDR3 protein: CASSPREKRGYTF
CDR3 DNA: TGTGCCAGCAGTCCTAGGGAGAAGAGGGGCTACACCTTC

J gene: TRBJ2-1
D gene: TRBD2
clone size: -
V gene: TRBV7-3
CDR3 protein: CASSILGGSLNEQFF
CDR3 DNA: TGTGCCAGCAGCATACTAGGCGGGAGCCTGAATGAGCAGTTCTTC

J gene: TRBJ1-4
D gene: -
clone size: many
V gene: TRBV24-1
CDR3 protein: CATSVRGEKLFF
CDR3 DNA: TGTGCCACCAGTGTGAGGGGTGAAAAACTGTTTTTT

J gene: TRBJ2-3
D gene: TRBD1
clone size: -
V gene: TRBV14
CDR3 protein: CASRQGTTDTQYF
CDR3 DNA: TGTGCCAGCAGACAGGGGACCACAGATACGCAGTATTTT

J gene: TRBJ1-3
D gene: -
clone size: -
V gene: TRBV28
CDR3 protein: CASSSTGQLSSGNTIYF
CDR3 DNA: TGTGCCAGCAGTTCCACCGGACAGCTGAGCTCTGGAAACACCATATATTTT

J gene: TRBJ2-7
D gene: -
clone size: many
V gene: TRBV27
CDR3 protein: CASSLKDGGFYEQYF
CDR3 DNA: TGTGCCAGCAGTTTAAAGGACGGCGGATTCTACGAGCAGTACTTC

J gene: TRBJ1-2
D gene: TRBD1
clone size: many
V gene: TRBV20-1
CDR3 protein: CSARVGGTGGIYGYTF
CDR3 DNA: TGCAGTGCTAGAGTCGGAGGGACAGGGGGCATCTATGGCTACACCTTC

J gene: TRBJ2-5
D gene: TRBD2
clone size: -
V gene: TRBV27
CDR3 protein: CASSSPGGGGRETQYF
CDR3 DNA: TGTGCCAGCAGTTCTCCGGGGGGGGGGGGCCGGGAGACCCAGTACTTC

J gene: TRBJ2-7
D gene: TRBD1
clone size: many
V gene: TRBV5-5
CDR3 protein: CASSKTGGLEQYF
CDR3 DNA: TGTGCCAGCAGCAAGACAGGGGGCCTCGAGCAGTACTTC

J gene: TRBJ2-2
D gene: TRBD1
clone size: many
V gene: TRBV2
CDR3 protein: CAGRDSRNTGELFF
CDR3 DNA: TGTGCCGGAAGGGACAGCCGGAACACCGGGGAGCTGTTTTTT

J gene: TRBJ2-5
D gene: -
clone size: many
V gene: TRBV20-1
CDR3 protein: CSAARDAQDAQYF
CDR3 DNA: TGCAGTGCTGCCCGGGACGCCCAGGATGCCCAGTACTTC

J gene: TRBJ1-1
D gene: -
clone size: many
V gene: TRBV20-1
CDR3 protein: CSARVRDTEAFF
CDR3 DNA: TGCAGTGCTAGAGTGCGGGACACTGAAGCTTTCTTT

J gene: TRBJ1-6
D gene: -
clone size: -
V gene: TRBV3-1
CDR3 protein: CASSPSQGVLKNSPLHF
CDR3 DNA: TGTGCCAGCAGCCCAAGTCAAGGGGTTCTAAAAAATTCACCCCTCCACTTT